This record covers a single T cell receptor beta chain. This clone was counted once. What antigen it recognizes has not been identified. The junction does not match germline at one end; this may be a read error. Looking up the germline V gene (reference sequence) yields CDR1 SSHAT and CDR2 FNYEAQ. From cysteine to phenylalanine, the CDR3 is 13 amino acids long. The retained sequence is limited to the CDR3, 39 bases, with the frame set at the first base. The data are from a study of cytomegalovirus exposure and HLA in healthy donors listed by TCRdb under 2017. At the level of the whole study: An earlier analysis of 587 of the donors reported 250 to 300 Gb of sequence data and 100 million to 130 million unique TCR beta sequences from 150 million to 200 million T cells. The number of typed donors differed by locus: about 620-640 for A, B, C, DRB1 and DQB1; 522 for DQA1; 606 for DPA1; and roughly 450 for DPB1. An earlier analysis of around 580 of the donors used high-throughput TCR beta sequencing to judge whether each TCR beta V gene segment behaved as functional or pseudogenic. On average, roughly 240,000 unique TCR beta nucleotide sequences were sequenced per donor among more than 350 genotyped donors of the cohort, with 15% to 20% of those sequences being non-productive. The study was designed to test whether signatures of past pathogen exposure could be identified by cataloging public T cell receptors. The study used immunosequencing to profile the T cell repertoires of several hundred subjects and linked those repertoires to cytomegalovirus serostatus. A separate validation cohort of 100 to 150 different subjects was used in addition to the roughly 620-subject first cohort. An early release covering some 640 HLA-typed donors comprised approximately 290 gigabases of sequencing data and around 86 million unique TCR sequences. Among the roughly 430 genotyped donors, around 81% belonged to the genetic ancestry cluster associated with self-reported Caucasian donors. Rather than drawing on any new phenotypic data, the later analysis identified candidate immune exposures from TCR beta sequences and the way those sequences occurred across donors. In a later analysis, previously published TCR beta repertoires from 666 donors were re-analyzed and high-resolution HLA genotyping was added so that TCR occurrence patterns could be studied. Both class I and class II loci were covered by HLA typing, at four-digit resolution. Genome-wide SNP genotypes for about 55% of the 666 donors were used in a later genetic analysis, which treated that subset as a discovery cohort. All discovery cohort repertoires had been generated on a single sequencing platform. A handful of DR-DQ haplotypes were treated as single units for association and clustering because of strong linkage in the cohort. Donor age, sex, ethnicity and CMV serostatus were compiled alongside the repertoire data. To predict cytomegalovirus infection status, the study combined high-throughput TCR immunosequencing, statistical association of individual TCRs with disease status, and machine learning.

Libraries were built with the immunoSEQ multiplex PCR assay. A mixture of 60 forward primers for TCR Vbeta segments and 13 reverse primers for TCR Jbeta segments was used in the multiplex PCR. The CDR3 region of rearranged TCR beta genes was amplified from genomic DNA by a multiplex PCR assay. Amplified TCR beta libraries were sequenced as 87-base-pair reads on the Illumina HiSeq System. Per the source publication's procedure: Across the 640 or so repertoires, a later analysis counted approximately 83 million unique TCR beta chains, around 10 million of which were shared by at least two donors. Raw reads were error-corrected and collapsed into unique sequences with a nearest-neighbor algorithm that merged closely related sequences to remove PCR and sequencing errors. To assign V, D and J gene segments, CDR3 sequences were aligned to IMGT reference sequences. For a sequence to be retained, a match of at least six nucleotides was required to both a V gene segment and a J gene segment. Rearrangements were called productive when the CDR3 lacked stop codons and stayed in frame with V and J; all others were non-productive. CDR3 was defined according to IMGT convention as the region running from the second conserved V-encoded cysteine to the conserved J-encoded phenylalanine. The earlier analysis of about 590 of the donors excluded sequences that lacked an unambiguous match to a single V gene segment. An earlier analysis of under 750 of the donors called V segments functional above 56.7% productive rearrangements and segregating when the between-donor standard deviation exceeded 5%. To diagnose cytomegalovirus status from the catalog of TCR beta chain sequences, a statistical classification framework was built. A later analysis assigned V and J genes by comparing TCR nucleotide sequences with IMGT/GENE-DB human TR gene sequences. The TCRdist pipeline was used in a later analysis to assign CDR3 sequences and most-parsimonious VDJ recombination scenarios. In a later analysis, each TCR beta chain was defined by its CDR3 amino acid sequence together with its V-gene family, and reads lacking a unique V-gene family were excluded. As a way to deal with suspected cross-contamination and a sequencing artifact, a later analysis dropped more than 500 nucleotide sequences that were highly shared and had low generation probability. In a later analysis, a clonal expansion index for each public chain was calculated from normalized within-repertoire ranks of inferred template counts. In a later analysis, generation probabilities were computed with a VDJ recombination model fitted to out-of-frame rearrangements, and the resulting probabilities were checked against IGoR. In a later analysis, hypergeometric tests were used to score TCR-TCR, TCR-HLA and TCR-CMV co-occurrence, with a repertoire-size bias correction applied to TCR pairs. To estimate false discovery rates, a later analysis permuted the HLA or CMV assignments 20 times. In a later analysis, co-occurring TCRs were grouped using DBSCAN, and TCRdist sequence similarity was added for clustering within HLA-allele-positive subsets. Co-occurrence clustering excluded repertoires with fewer than 30,000 or more than 120,000 public chains, plus five with anomalous nucleotide sharing. The table was pulled from immuneACCESS by TCRdb, which kept in-frame rearrangements only. Such tables lose some clones; where checked, under half of the loss comes from unresolved V genes, and the rest has no known cause. V, J and clone size are those of that table, while D and trimming were read from the DNA. This sample gives 150,000 to 200,000 clones in total; approximately 85% of them show up just once. The ten top clones hold over 8.5% of the sample.

The cohort comprised 670 or so healthy bone marrow donors. At the time of sampling, every cohort member was nominally healthy, though immune exposures that went unrecorded were likely present. The donor was CMV seropositive and was included in the group of 250 to 300 seropositive cohort members. Each donor provided a peripheral blood sample, and peripheral blood mononuclear cells were used for TCR beta sequencing. The Qiagen DNeasy Blood Extraction Kit was used to extract genomic DNA from the blood cell samples. Beyond this particular receptor, the publication reports: While some public TCRs were present in many individuals, most TCR sequences turned up only very rarely across donors. According to the authors, the approach could potentially be generalized to other disease states and immunological phenotypes. A further reported finding was that TCR beta sequences accurately predicted the HLA-A and HLA-B alleles for most subjects in the first cohort. The earlier analysis of some 560 of the donors excluded approximately 15 rarely observed V segments, including chromosome 9 orphons, because counts were too low. Linkage disequilibrium might explain the correlated functional status among segregating V segments, but an unknown experimental factor could not be ruled out. In a later analysis, several top co-occurrence clusters were reported to appear linked to parvovirus B19, influenza, CMV and Epstein-Barr virus. The sequencing pipeline was judged likely to have produced a cluster of highly shared sequence variants as a technical artifact. In a later genetic analysis, fewer N-insertions in productive TCRs were reported among donors in an Asian-associated ancestry cluster than the roughly 640-donor mean. The study listed approximately 150 TCR beta chains as associated with cytomegalovirus. Strong co-occurrence of HLA alleles, especially DR and DQ, made assigning TCR associations to individual alleles difficult. The 87-base-pair reads could not distinguish some IMGT-functional V segments, including TRBV6-2 and TRBV6-3, so those segments were excluded. A later analysis found that most CMV-associated TCR beta chains appeared HLA-restricted, with HLA associations seemingly driven largely by CMV exposure. An earlier analysis of 587 of the donors showed that most TCR beta V segments appeared in productive rearrangements either about 87% or about 30% of the time, which broadly matched IMGT annotations. This cohort had only TCR beta chains sequenced, and the lack of alpha or paired-chain data limited which features could be detected. Because HLA typing was unavailable for some donors at each locus, only the typed subset was used in association tests. A later analysis associated 15,000 or so TCR beta sequences with specific HLA alleles at a false discovery rate of 0.05. In a later genetic analysis, a missense DCLRE1C variant was associated with V-gene and J-gene trimming of TCR beta chains, and the association was replicated in an independent cohort. Three of the identified cytomegalovirus-associated TCR beta chains were confirmed in vitro to be specific for cytomegalovirus antigens. Cytomegalovirus status was reported to be diagnosed by the classifier with high specificity and sensitivity in both the original and validation cohorts. A later analysis found that HLA-associated TCR beta chains were more clonally expanded and had lower generation probabilities than equally common non-associated chains. The only immune exposure information available for the cohort was CMV serostatus. Presence/absence analyses assumed roughly uniform sequencing depth across donors, an assumption that may not hold. In a later analysis, TCR association rates were found to vary across HLA loci, with the most associated TCRs seen for DRB1 alleles and the fewest for HLA-C alleles.

This receptor was taken from a man aged 50 or older in good health and CMV-seropositive. The chain was built from TRBV7-7 and TRBJ2-5, with the D gene uncertain. The sample consisted of PBMCs. CDR3 loop: CASSLEARETQYF. The base sequence is TGTGCTAGCAGCTTGGAAGCGCGGGAGACCCAGTACTTC.